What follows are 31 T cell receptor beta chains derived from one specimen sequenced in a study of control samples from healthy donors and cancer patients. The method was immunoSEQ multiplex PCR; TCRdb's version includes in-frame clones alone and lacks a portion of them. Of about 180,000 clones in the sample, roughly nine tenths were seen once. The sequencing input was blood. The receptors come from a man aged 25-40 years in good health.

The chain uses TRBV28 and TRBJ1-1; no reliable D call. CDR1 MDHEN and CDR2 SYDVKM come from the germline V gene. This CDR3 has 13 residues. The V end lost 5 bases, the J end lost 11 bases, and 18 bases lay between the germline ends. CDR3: CASSILHETEAFF. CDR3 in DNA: TGTGCCAGCAGTATCCTCCACGAGACGGAGGCTTTCTTT.

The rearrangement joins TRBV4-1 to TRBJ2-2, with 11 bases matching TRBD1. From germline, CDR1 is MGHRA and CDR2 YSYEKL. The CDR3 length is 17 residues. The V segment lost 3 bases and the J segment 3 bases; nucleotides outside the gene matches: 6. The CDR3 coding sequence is TGCGCCAGCAGCCAGGCCGGGACAGGGGGTTACACCGGGGAGCTGTTTTTT. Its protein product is CASSQAGTGGYTGELFF.

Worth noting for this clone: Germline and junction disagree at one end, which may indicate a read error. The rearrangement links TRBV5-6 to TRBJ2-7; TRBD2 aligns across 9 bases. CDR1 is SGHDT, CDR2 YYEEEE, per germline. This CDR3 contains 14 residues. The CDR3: CASSLGAGGPRDDF. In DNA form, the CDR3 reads TGTGCCAGCAGCTTAGGCGCGGGAGGGCCAAGGGACGACTTC.

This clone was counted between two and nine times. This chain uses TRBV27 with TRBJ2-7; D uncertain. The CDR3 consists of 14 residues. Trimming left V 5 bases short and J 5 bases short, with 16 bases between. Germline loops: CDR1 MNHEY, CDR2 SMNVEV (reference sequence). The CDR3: CASSPLGILHEQYF. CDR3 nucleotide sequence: TGTGCCAGCAGTCCGTTGGGCATTCTCCACGAGCAGTACTTC.

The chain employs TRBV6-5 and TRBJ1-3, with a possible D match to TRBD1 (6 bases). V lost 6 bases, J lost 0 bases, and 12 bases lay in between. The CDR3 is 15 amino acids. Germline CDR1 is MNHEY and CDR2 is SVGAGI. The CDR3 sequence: CASSRQVFSGNTIYF. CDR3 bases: TGTGCCAGCAGCAGACAGGTCTTCTCTGGAAACACCATATATTTT.

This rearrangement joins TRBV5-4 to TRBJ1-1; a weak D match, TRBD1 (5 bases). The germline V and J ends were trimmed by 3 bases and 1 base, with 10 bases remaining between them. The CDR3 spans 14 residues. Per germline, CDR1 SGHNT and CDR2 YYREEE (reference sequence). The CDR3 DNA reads TGTGCCAGCAGCTCTCGGGGGAGGAACACTGAAGCTTTCTTT. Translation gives CASSSRGRNTEAFF.

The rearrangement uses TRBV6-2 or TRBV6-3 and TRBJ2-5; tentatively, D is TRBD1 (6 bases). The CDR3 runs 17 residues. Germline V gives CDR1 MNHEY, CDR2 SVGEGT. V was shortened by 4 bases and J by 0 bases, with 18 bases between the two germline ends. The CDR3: CASSFYGTGWNQETQYF. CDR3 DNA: TGTGCCAGCAGTTTCTACGGTACAGGGTGGAACCAAGAGACCCAGTACTTC.

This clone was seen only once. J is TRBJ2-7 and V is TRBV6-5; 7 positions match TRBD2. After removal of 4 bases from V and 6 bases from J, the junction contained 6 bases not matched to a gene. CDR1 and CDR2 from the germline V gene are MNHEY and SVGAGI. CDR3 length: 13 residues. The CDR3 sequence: CASSFRGGGEQYF. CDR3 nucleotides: TGTGCCAGCAGTTTCCGTGGGGGGGGCGAGCAGTACTTC.

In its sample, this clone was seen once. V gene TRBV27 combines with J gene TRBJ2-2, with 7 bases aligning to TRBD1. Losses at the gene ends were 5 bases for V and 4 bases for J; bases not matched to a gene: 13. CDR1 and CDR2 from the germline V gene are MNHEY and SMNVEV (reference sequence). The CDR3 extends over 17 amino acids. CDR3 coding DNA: TGTGCCAGCAGTCTACTCCCGACAGGGCGAGCCACCGGGGAGCTGTTTTTT. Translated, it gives CASSLLPTGRATGELFF.

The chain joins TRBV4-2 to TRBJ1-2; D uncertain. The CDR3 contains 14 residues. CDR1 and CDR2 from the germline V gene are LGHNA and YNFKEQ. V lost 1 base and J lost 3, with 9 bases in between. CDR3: CASSQVGSHYGYTF. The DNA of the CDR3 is TGTGCCAGCAGCCAAGTGGGGTCCCACTATGGCTACACCTTC.

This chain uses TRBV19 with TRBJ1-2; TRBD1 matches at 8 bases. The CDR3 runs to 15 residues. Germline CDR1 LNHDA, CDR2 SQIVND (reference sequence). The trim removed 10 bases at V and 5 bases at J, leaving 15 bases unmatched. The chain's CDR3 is CATGQGIGGGYGYTF. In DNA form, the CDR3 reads TGTGCCACCGGACAGGGTATAGGTGGCGGTTATGGCTACACCTTC.

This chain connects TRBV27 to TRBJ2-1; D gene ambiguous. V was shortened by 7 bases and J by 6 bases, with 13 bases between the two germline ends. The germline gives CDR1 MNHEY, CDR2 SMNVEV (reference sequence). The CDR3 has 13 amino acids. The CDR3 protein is CASTSSLFNEQFF. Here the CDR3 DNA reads TGTGCCAGCACTTCGTCCTTGTTCAATGAGCAGTTCTTC.

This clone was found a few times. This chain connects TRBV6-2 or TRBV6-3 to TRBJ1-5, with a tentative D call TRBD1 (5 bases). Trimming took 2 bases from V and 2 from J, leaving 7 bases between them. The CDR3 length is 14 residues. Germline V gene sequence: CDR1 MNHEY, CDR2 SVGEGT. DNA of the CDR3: TGTGCCAGCAGTTACGGGGGGGGCAATCAGCCCCAGCATTTT. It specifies CASSYGGGNQPQHF.

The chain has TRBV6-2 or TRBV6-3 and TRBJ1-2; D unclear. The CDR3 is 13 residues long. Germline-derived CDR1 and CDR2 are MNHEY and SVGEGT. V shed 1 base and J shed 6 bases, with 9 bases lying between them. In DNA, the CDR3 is TGTGCCAGCAGTTACTTTCCCGGGGATGGCTACACCTTC. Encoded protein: CASSYFPGDGYTF.

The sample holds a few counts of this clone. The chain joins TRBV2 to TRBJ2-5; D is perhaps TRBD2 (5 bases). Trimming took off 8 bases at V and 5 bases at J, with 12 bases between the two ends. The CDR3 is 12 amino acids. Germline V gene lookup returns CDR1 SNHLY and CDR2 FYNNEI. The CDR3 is CASRAPGETQYF. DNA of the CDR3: TGTGCCAGCCGCGCCCCGGGGGAGACCCAGTACTTC.

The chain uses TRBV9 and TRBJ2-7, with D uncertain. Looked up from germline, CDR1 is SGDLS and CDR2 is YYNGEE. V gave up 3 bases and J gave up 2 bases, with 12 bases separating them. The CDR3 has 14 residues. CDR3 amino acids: CASSAAGAPYEQYF. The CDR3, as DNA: TGTGCCAGCAGCGCGGCAGGCGCCCCCTACGAGCAGTACTTC.

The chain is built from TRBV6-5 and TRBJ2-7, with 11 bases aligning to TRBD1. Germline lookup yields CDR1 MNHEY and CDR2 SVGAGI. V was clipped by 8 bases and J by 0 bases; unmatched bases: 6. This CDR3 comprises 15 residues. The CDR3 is CASGQGAGGSYEQYF. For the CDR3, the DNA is TGTGCCAGCGGACAGGGGGCAGGAGGCTCCTACGAGCAGTACTTC.

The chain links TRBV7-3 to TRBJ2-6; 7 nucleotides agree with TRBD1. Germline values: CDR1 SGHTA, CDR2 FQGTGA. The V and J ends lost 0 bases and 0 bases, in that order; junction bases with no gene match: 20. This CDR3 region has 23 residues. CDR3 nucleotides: TGTGCCAGCAGCTTAACCCGAGCTAGGCCTACGACAGGGATGGCCTCTGGGGCCAACGTCCTGACTTTC. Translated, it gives CASSLTRARPTTGMASGANVLTF.

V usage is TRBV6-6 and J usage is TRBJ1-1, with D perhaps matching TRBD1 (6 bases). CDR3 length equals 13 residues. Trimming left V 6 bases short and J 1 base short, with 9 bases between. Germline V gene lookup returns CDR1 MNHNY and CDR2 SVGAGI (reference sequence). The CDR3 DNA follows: TGTGCCAGCAGACCGACAGGGAACACTGAAGCTTTCTTT. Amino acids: CASRPTGNTEAFF.

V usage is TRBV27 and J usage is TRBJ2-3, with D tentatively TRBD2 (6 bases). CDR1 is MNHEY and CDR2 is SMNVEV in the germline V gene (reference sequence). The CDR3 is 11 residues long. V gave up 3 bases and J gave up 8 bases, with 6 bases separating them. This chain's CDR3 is CASSLEGTQYF. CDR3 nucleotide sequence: TGTGCCAGCAGTTTGGAGGGTACGCAGTATTTT.

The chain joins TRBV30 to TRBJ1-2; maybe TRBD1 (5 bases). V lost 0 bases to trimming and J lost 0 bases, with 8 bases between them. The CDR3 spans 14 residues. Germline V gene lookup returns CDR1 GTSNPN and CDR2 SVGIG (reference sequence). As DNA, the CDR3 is TGTGCCTGGAGTGTACAGGCTACTAACTATGGCTACACCTTC. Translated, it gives CAWSVQATNYGYTF.

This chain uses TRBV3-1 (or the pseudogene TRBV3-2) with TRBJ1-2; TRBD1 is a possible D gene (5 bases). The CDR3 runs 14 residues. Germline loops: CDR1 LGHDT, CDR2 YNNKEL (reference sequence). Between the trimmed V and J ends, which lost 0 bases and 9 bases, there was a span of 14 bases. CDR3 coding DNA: TGTGCCAGCAGCCAAGATCGGCGGCGGGGGAGCTACACCTTC. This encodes CASSQDRRRGSYTF.

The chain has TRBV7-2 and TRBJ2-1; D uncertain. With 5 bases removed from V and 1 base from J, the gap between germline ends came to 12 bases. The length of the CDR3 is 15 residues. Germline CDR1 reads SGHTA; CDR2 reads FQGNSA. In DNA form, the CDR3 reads TGTGCCAGCAGCATAATAACGGGTTCCTACAATGAGCAGTTCTTC. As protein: CASSIITGSYNEQFF.

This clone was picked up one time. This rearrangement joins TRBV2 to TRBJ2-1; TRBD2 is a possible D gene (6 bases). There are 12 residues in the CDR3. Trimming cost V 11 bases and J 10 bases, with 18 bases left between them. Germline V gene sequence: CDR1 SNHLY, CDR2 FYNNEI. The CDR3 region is CADRGTDEEQFF. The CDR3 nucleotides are TGTGCCGATAGAGGGACTGATGAGGAGCAGTTCTTC.

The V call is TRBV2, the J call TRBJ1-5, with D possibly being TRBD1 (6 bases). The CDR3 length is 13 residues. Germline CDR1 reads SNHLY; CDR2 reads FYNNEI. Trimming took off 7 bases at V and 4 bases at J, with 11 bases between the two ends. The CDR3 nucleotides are TGTGCCAGCAACAGGGAAAGGAATCAGCCCCAGCATTTT. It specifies CASNRERNQPQHF.

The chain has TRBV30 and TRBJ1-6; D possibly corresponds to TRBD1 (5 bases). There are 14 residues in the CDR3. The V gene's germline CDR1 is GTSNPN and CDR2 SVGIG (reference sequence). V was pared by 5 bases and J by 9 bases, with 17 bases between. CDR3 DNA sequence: TGTGCCTGGGAGACAGCTACCCTAGGTTCACCCCTCCACTTT. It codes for CAWETATLGSPLHF.

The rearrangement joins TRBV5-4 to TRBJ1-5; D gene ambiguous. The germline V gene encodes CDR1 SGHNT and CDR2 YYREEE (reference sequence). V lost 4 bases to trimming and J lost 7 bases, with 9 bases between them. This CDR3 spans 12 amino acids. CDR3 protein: CASSIGDQPQHF. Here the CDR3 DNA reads TGTGCCAGCAGCATCGGAGACCAGCCCCAGCATTTT.

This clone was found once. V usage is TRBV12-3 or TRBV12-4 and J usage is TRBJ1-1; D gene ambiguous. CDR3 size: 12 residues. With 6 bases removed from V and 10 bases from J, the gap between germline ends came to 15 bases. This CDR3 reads CASSLGPTGAFF. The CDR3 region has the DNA TGTGCCAGCAGCCTTGGGCCGACGGGAGCTTTCTTT.

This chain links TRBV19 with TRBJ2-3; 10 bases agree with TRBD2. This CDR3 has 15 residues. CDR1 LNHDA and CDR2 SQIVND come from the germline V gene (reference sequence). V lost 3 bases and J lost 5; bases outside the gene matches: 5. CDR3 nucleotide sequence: TGTGCCAGTAGTATTCTAGCGGGAGAGGTAGATACGCAGTATTTT. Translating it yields CASSILAGEVDTQYF.

DNA of the CDR3: TGTGCCAGCAGTTACCGATTTAGGAACACCGGGGAGCTGTTTTTT. This gives the protein CASSYRFRNTGELFF. This chain links TRBV6-5 with TRBJ2-2; D unresolved. There are 15 residues in the CDR3. Germline V gene data show CDR1 as MNHEY and CDR2 as SVGAGI. V was shortened by 2 bases and J by 1 base, with 8 bases between the two germline ends.

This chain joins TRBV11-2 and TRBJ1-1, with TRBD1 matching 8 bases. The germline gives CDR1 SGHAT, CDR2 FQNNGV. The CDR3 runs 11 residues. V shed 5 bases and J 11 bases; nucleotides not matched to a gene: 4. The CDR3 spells CASSPGDRAFF. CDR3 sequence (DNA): TGTGCCAGCAGCCCCGGGGACAGGGCTTTCTTT. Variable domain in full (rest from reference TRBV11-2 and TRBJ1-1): EAGVAQSPRYKIIEKRQSVAFWCNPISGHATLYWYQQILGQGPKLLIQFQNNGVVDDSQLPKDRFSAERLKGVDSTLKIQPAKLEDSAVYLCASSPGDRAFFGQGTRLTVV.